This T cell receptor beta chain was recovered during a study of radiotherapy plus CTLA-4 blockade in lung cancer. Sequenced by immunoSEQ multiplex PCR; TCRdb stores in-frame clones only, minus some. The sample shows around 130,000 clones, approximately 90% of them seen only once. Germline values: CDR1 SGHNT, CDR2 YENEEA. The CDR3 extends over 16 amino acids. Trimming pared 0 bases from V and 7 bases from J, leaving 16 bases between. Notes on the study in general: Researchers report tumor-derived TCR clones expanding in blood after radiotherapy plus ipilimumab. The authors reported that early blood T cell clone dynamics, with interferon-beta, best predicted response.

About this clone: The antigen remains unidentified.

This receptor was identified in a human donor with non-small cell lung cancer that progressed on radiotherapy plus ipilimumab. The sample here was peripheral blood, taken from a patient treated with radiotherapy plus ipilimumab. The chain links TRBV11-3 to TRBJ2-1; possible D gene TRBD2, 6 bases. The CDR3 is CASSLEGTFAGNEQFF. CDR3 sequence (DNA): TGTGCCAGCAGCTTAGAGGGGACTTTCGCAGGGAATGAGCAGTTCTTC.